This T cell receptor (beta chain) is from a study of identical twins. TCRdb re-called the 5' RACE reads through MiXCR, storing one row per CDR3 protein. The sample yields under 900,000 distinct CDR3 sequences, about 18% seen once. This clonotype was detected a few times. The V and J ends lost 2 bases and 6 bases respectively, with 10 bases between them. The CDR3 length is 13 residues. These data also featured in a second study, about T cells expressing NK-cell markers. This second report adds: The TCR beta repertoires were obtained from sorted CD3+CD56+NKG2C+, CD3+CD56+NKG2C- and CD3+CD56-NKG2C+ T cells.

Sequencing was performed on PBMCs. The sequence was collected from a woman aged 18-29 years in good health. The chain employs TRBV12-3 or TRBV12-4 and TRBJ1-2; D is uncertain. This CDR3 is CASSLWRDNGYTF. CDR3 DNA sequence: TGTGCCAGCAGTTTATGGAGGGATAATGGCTACACCTTC.